What follows are 10 T cell receptor beta chains derived from one specimen sequenced in a study of neurological immune-mediated disorders. Time point indicated: longitudinal time-point 1 (baseline). Each CDR3 protein gets one entry after TCRdb re-called the 5' RACE reads with MiXCR. The table lists around 71,000 distinct CDR3 sequences, roughly 13% of them singletons. Sequencing was done on a sample of PBMCs. These receptor sequences come from a female donor with HTLV-1-associated myelopathy (HAM/TSP).

At least ten counts were recorded for this clonotype. This chain uses TRBV25-1 with TRBJ2-4, with D tentatively TRBD1 or TRBD2 (5 bases each). The germline V gene has CDR1 MGHDK and CDR2 SYGVNS. Deletions cut 4 bases from V and 9 bases from J, with 13 bases between. There are 13 residues in the CDR3. This CDR3 is CASSGYGGAIQYF. The CDR3, as DNA: TGTGCCAGCAGTGGTTATGGGGGAGCCATTCAGTACTTC.

This clonotype has ten or more counts. The V and J genes are TRBV28 and TRBJ2-5; 7 bases match TRBD2. Losses at the gene ends were 5 bases for V and 3 bases for J; bases not matched to a gene: 3. This CDR3 is built from 13 residues. The germline CDR1 and CDR2 sequences are MDHEN and SYDVKM. In DNA form, the CDR3 reads TGTGCCAGCAGTCGTGGACTAGAAGAGACCCAGTACTTC. This sequence encodes CASSRGLEETQYF.

This clonotype was observed at least ten times. The chain carries TRBV28 and TRBJ1-4, with unresolved D. There are 16 residues in the CDR3. From germline, CDR1 is MDHEN and CDR2 SYDVKM. V was trimmed by 4 bases and J by 6 bases, leaving 18 bases between them. CDR3 in DNA: TGTGCCAGCAGTTCGCCCAGGACTTACCTTGATGAAAAACTGTTTTTT. Protein sequence: CASSSPRTYLDEKLFF.

The sample holds many counts of this clonotype. This chain links TRBV9 with TRBJ2-2; D tentatively fits TRBD1 or TRBD2 (6 bases each). This CDR3 region has 17 residues. V dropped 3 bases and J dropped 0 bases, with 15 bases sitting between them. Per germline, CDR1 SGDLS and CDR2 YYNGEE. The CDR3 is CASSATRGDANTGELFF. The DNA for the CDR3 is TGTGCCAGCAGCGCGACGAGGGGGGACGCGAACACCGGGGAGCTGTTTTTT.

This clonotype showed up many times. V and J are TRBV5-1 and TRBJ2-1; 13 bases are shared with TRBD2. The length of the CDR3 is 14 residues. After removal of 0 bases from V and 9 bases from J, the junction contained 0 bases not matched to a gene. The germline CDR1 and CDR2 sequences are SGHRS and YFSETQ. In DNA, the CDR3 is TGCGCCAGCAGCTTGGGACTAGCGGGGGGTGAGCAGTTCTTC. It yields the protein CASSLGLAGGEQFF.

This clonotype was observed at least ten times. The V gene is TRBV10-3, the J gene TRBJ2-7; 8 bases are shared with TRBD1. The germline CDR1 and CDR2 sequences are ENHRY and SYGVKD. This CDR3 region has 11 residues. V was clipped by 7 bases and J by 7 bases; unmatched bases: 3. CDR3 coding DNA: TGTGCCATCACAGGGGGCGCGGAGCAGTACTTC. Translated, it gives CAITGGAEQYF.

This clonotype has ten or more counts. The chain combines TRBV5-1 with TRBJ2-3, with 9 bases matching TRBD2. From germline, CDR1 is SGHRS and CDR2 YFSETQ. V gave up 4 bases and J gave up 4 bases; unmatched junction bases: 4. There are 14 residues in the CDR3. The CDR3 DNA reads as TGCGCCAGCAGCCCGGGACTAGCTCCAGATACGCAGTATTTT. It encodes CASSPGLAPDTQYF.

This clonotype was counted at least ten times. The chain combines TRBV20-1 with TRBJ1-1, with D perhaps matching TRBD1 (6 bases). The CDR3 runs to 15 residues. The germline V and J ends were trimmed by 6 bases and 4 bases, with 21 bases remaining between them. Germline V gene sequence: CDR1 DFQATT, CDR2 SNEGSKA (reference sequence). The CDR3: CSANRGAGAATEAFF. The CDR3 DNA is TGCAGTGCAAACCGCGGGGCAGGGGCGGCCACTGAAGCTTTCTTT.

This clonotype was seen at least ten times. Compared with germline, one end of the junction differs, possibly owing to a read error. V is TRBV5-1 and J is TRBJ1-1; the D gene is possibly TRBD1 (5 bases). This CDR3 region has 15 residues. Germline V CDR1 and CDR2: SGHRS, YFSETQ. CDR3 protein: CASSPRGLMNTETFF. The CDR3 DNA reads TGCGCCAGCAGCCCCCGGGGCCTCATGAACACTGAAACTTTCTTT.

In DNA form, the CDR3 reads TGTGCCAGCAGTGAAATGGCTAGCGCCCGGGGGACCCAGTACTTC. Protein sequence: CASSEMASARGTQYF. V and J are TRBV2 and TRBJ2-5, with D perhaps TRBD2 (6 bases). Trimming pared 2 bases from V and 7 bases from J, leaving 17 bases between. Germline values: CDR1 SNHLY, CDR2 FYNNEI. The CDR3 sequence is 15 residues long.